This T cell receptor (beta chain) appears in the sequencing data of a study of T-cell reconstitution after alpha-beta-depleted transplantation in children. Unique molecular identifiers were used to barcode this TCRbeta library. Each CDR3 protein gets one entry after TCRdb re-called the PCR reads with MiXCR. Found here are approximately 520,000 distinct CDR3 sequences, 32% of them singletons; the top ten hold 2% to 2.5%. V lost 6 bases and J lost 3; bases outside the gene matches: 10. CDR3 length: 15 residues. Per the germline V gene, CDR1 is LNHDA and CDR2 is SQIVND (reference sequence). The chain is built from TRBV19 and TRBJ2-5, with 7 nucleotides matching TRBD2. This material consisted of PBMCs from the stem cell graft donor, taken from the stem cell graft. This TCR came from a human donor who donated a stem cell graft to a child with aplastic anemia. The DNA of the CDR3 is TGTGCCAGTAGGCTATCTCTGCTAGCGGAAGAGACCCAGTACTTC. This sequence encodes CASRLSLLAEETQYF.